The T cell receptor beta chain described here comes from a study of blood T cell repertoires in COVID-19. Study context: From T cells, B-cell-depleted T cells, or PBMCs came the material, which was cDNA or gDNA.

The CDR3 has 15 residues. Germline values: CDR1 SGHNT, CDR2 YYREEE (reference sequence). Trimming at V came to 4 bases and at J to 3 bases, leaving 8 bases not matched to a gene. Generated by immunoSEQ multiplex PCR, the TCRdb table keeps only in-frame clones and is missing some. The profile shows 14,000 or so clones, approximately 73% of them singletons. Sequenced sample: peripheral blood. The clonotype originates from a boy younger than 10 with active or convalescent COVID-19. The chain links TRBV5-4 to TRBJ2-7; 9 bases line up with TRBD2. The CDR3 nucleotides are TGTGCCAGCAGCGAGCGCGGGAGGGGGCTCTACGAGCAGTACTTC. Translated: CASSERGRGLYEQYF.